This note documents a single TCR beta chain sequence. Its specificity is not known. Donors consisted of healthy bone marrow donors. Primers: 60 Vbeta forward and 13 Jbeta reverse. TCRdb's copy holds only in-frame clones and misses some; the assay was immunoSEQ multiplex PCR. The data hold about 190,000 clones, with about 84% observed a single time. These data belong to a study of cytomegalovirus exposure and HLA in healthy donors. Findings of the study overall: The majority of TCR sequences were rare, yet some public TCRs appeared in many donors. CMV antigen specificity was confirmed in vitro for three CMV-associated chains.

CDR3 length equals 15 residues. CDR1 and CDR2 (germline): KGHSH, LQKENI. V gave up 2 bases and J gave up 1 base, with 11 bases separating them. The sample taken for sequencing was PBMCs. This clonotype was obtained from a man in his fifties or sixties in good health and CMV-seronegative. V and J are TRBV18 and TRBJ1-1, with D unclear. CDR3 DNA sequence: TGTGCCAGCTCACCAGTCTACAGTTCGAACACTGAAGCTTTCTTT. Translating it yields CASSPVYSSNTEAFF.